The present entry profiles one T cell receptor (beta chain) with its context. Its antigen is as yet unknown. These data come from a study of T cells after yellow fever vaccination. The study's findings and limits: Post-booster samples contained most primary-vaccination clones (nearly 98% CD4, roughly 88% CD8). The bulk population could contribute abundant contaminating clonotypes to FACS-sorted repertoires. CD4 and CD8 compartments shared a small share of clonotypes, likely from convergent recombination.

As TCR cDNA was made by 5'RACE template switching, a universal primer site and UMIs were added. TCRdb passed the 5' RACE reads through MiXCR, listing each CDR3 protein once. Of about 430,000 distinct CDR3 sequences listed, approximately 19% are singletons. Germline V gene sequence: CDR1 SGHAT, CDR2 FQNNGV. Between the trimmed V and J ends, which lost 0 bases and 8 bases, there was a span of 13 bases. The CDR3 length is 14 residues. This material consisted of PBMCs, taken before the yellow fever booster vaccination. The gene calls are TRBV11-2 and TRBJ1-2; D is uncertain. The source is a man between 18 and 29 years old who received the YFV17D yellow fever vaccine. Written as DNA, the CDR3 is TGTGCCAGCAGCTTAGATGTCAGGTTCTTCGGCTACACCTTC. Residues: CASSLDVRFFGYTF.